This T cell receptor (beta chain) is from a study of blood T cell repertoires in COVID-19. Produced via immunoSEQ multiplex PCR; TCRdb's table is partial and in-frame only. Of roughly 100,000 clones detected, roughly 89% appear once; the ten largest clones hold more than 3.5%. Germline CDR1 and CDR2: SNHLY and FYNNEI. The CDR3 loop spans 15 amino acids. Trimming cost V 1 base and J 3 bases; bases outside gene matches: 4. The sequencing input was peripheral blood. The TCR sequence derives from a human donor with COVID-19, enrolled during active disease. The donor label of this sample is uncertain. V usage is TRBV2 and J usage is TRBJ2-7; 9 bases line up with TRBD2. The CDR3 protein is CASSEVGRGGYEQYF. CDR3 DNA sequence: TGTGCCAGCAGTGAAGTAGGGCGGGGGGGCTACGAGCAGTACTTC.